Each of the 3 T cell receptor beta chains below was sequenced from the same sample in a study of control samples from healthy donors and cancer patients. The assay was immunoSEQ multiplex PCR, and TCRdb's table has in-frame clones only and misses some. The data hold approximately 150,000 clones, with around nine tenths observed a single time. What was sequenced was blood. The receptors originated from a man between 18 and 29 years old in good health.

This clone was observed once. The V gene is TRBV9, the J gene TRBJ1-3; D perhaps matches TRBD1 (5 bases). CDR1 and CDR2 from the germline V gene are SGDLS and YYNGEE. The CDR3 is 16 amino acids. Trimming shortened V by 0 bases and J by 0 bases, and 10 bases separated the two germline ends. Here the CDR3 DNA reads TGTGCCAGCAGCGTAGTTGGCCAGGGCTCTGGAAACACCATATATTTT. It translates to CASSVVGQGSGNTIYF. Combining the CDR3 with reference TRBV9 and TRBJ1-3 gives the whole variable domain DSGVTQTPKHLITATGQRVTLRCSPRSGDLSVYWYQQSLDQGLQFLIQYYNGEERAKGNILERFSAQQFPDLHSELNLSSLELGDSALYFCASSVVGQGSGNTIYFGEGSWLTVV.

J is TRBJ2-5 and V is TRBV27, with a weak D call TRBD1 (5 bases). Germline V gives CDR1 MNHEY, CDR2 SMNVEV (reference sequence). The CDR3 contains 14 residues. V was clipped by 4 bases and J by 2 bases, with 11 bases between them. The CDR3 DNA sequence: TGTGCCAGCAGTTCCTACAGGAGACAAGAGACCCAGTACTTC. Its protein is CASSSYRRQETQYF.

The chain links TRBV5-1 to TRBJ2-3, with a possible D match to TRBD2 (5 bases). CDR3 length: 11 amino acids. CDR1 is SGHRS, CDR2 YFSETQ, per germline. V lost 4 bases to trimming and J lost 10 bases, with 10 bases between them. CDR3 DNA sequence: TGCGCCAGCAGCCTGGGAGTGGCGCAGTATTTT. This translates into CASSLGVAQYF.